The 2 T cell receptor beta chains in this list originate from one sample, sequenced in a study of T cell repertoires in ileal Crohn's disease. Generated by immunoSEQ multiplex PCR, the TCRdb table keeps only in-frame clones and is missing some. The sample consists of around 33,000 clones, around 80% of them appearing once. The sequenced material came from ileal tissue. These receptors were taken from an adult with Crohn's disease.

The chain joins TRBV7-3 to TRBJ2-1, with 8 positions matching TRBD2. Per the germline V gene, CDR1 is SGHTA and CDR2 is FQGTGA. The CDR3 has 14 residues. Trimming removed 4 bases from V and 5 bases from J; junction bases left unmatched: 4. In DNA, the CDR3 is TGTGCCAGCAGCTCATCGGGGGGGGACAATGAGCAGTTCTTC. This translates into CASSSSGGDNEQFF.

The CDR3 here is CSVRTGSNTEAFF. For the CDR3, the DNA is TGCAGCGTTAGGACAGGGTCGAACACTGAAGCTTTCTTT. V and J are TRBV29-1 and TRBJ1-1; 8 bases line up with TRBD1. Germline loops: CDR1 SQVTM, CDR2 ANQGSEA. This CDR3 has 13 residues. The V gene end was trimmed by 5 bases and the J gene end by 1 base; junction bases not matched to a gene: 3.